The rows below give T cell receptor beta chains drawn from one sample of a study of blood T cell repertoires in COVID-19. Produced via immunoSEQ multiplex PCR; TCRdb's table is partial and in-frame only. The sample includes some 170,000 clones, approximately 85% of them seen just once. Sequenced input: peripheral blood. The receptors derive from a woman aged 60 to 75 with acute or convalescent COVID-19. CDR3s include the opening cysteine and the closing phenylalanine or tryptophan. D genes are given only for firm matches. Clone size is shown for a subset of rows, as once, few, many or a class of expanded clone.

cdr3_aa	cdr3_nt	d_call	clone_size	v_call	j_call
CASSLLAGGGNEQFF	TGCGCCAGCAGCTTGTTAGCGGGAGGGGGCAATGAGCAGTTCTTC	TRBD2	-	TRBV5-1	TRBJ2-1
CAWSVMDSFNEKLFF	TGTGCCTGGAGTGTTATGGACAGCTTCAATGAAAAACTGTTTTTT	-	few	TRBV30	TRBJ1-4
CASSLDFSSYEQYF	TGCGCCAGCAGCCTAGACTTCAGCTCCTACGAGCAGTACTTC	-	-	TRBV5-1	TRBJ2-7
CASSPGLAGGVGELFF	TGTGCCAGCAGCCCAGGACTAGCGGGAGGCGTCGGGGAGCTGTTTTTT	TRBD2	-	TRBV7-3	TRBJ2-2
CASSGAVLLDNEKLFF	TGTGCCAGCAGTGGGGCAGTGCTTTTGGATAATGAAAAACTGTTTTTT	-	once	TRBV6-1	TRBJ1-4
CASSLAGTSGGELFF	TGTGCTAGCAGCTTAGCCGGGACTAGCGGCGGGGAGCTGTTTTTT	TRBD2	-	TRBV7-7	TRBJ2-2
CSVRGGSGANVLTF	TGCAGCGTGCGGGGGGGATCTGGGGCCAACGTCCTGACTTTC	TRBD2	-	TRBV29-1	TRBJ2-6
CSARDLREQFF	TGCAGTGCTAGAGATCTACGTGAGCAGTTCTTC	-	-	TRBV20-1	TRBJ2-1
CASRGTGPDSPLHF	TGTGCCAGCAGGGGGACAGGGCCGGATTCACCCCTCCACTTT	TRBD1	-	TRBV2	TRBJ1-6
CASSPEMTGDGYTF	TGTGCCAGCTCACCAGAAATGACAGGGGATGGCTACACCTTC	TRBD1	-	TRBV18	TRBJ1-2
CASSDLNQPQHF	TGTGCCAGCAGTGACCTTAATCAGCCCCAGCATTTT	-	-	TRBV2	TRBJ1-5
CASSIRADTQYF	TGTGCCAGTAGTATCAGGGCAGATACGCAGTATTTT	-	-	TRBV19	TRBJ2-3
CASTQDSHTDTQYF	TGTGCCAGCACCCAGGACTCTCACACAGATACGCAGTATTTT	-	-	TRBV2	TRBJ2-3
CATSGGNYGYTF	TGTGCCACCAGCGGCGGGAACTATGGCTACACCTTC	-	-	TRBV15	TRBJ1-2
CASSFGEGQPQHF	TGTGCCAGTAGTTTCGGGGAAGGTCAGCCCCAGCATTTT	-	-	TRBV19	TRBJ1-5
CASSLTAYNSPLHF	TGTGCCAGCAGCTTGACAGCCTATAATTCACCCCTCCACTTT	-	-	TRBV7-2	TRBJ1-6
CASSFNNQPQHF	TGTGCCAGTAGTTTCAATAATCAGCCCCAGCATTTT	-	-	TRBV19	TRBJ1-5
CASSLPSNSNQPQHF	TGTGCCAGCAGTTTACCCAGTAATAGCAATCAGCCCCAGCATTTT	-	-	TRBV28	TRBJ1-5
CSVLLQGFYGYTF	TGCAGCGTCCTACTACAGGGGTTTTACGGCTACACCTTC	TRBD1	-	TRBV29-1	TRBJ1-2
CASSTRTVVGGNEKLFF	TGTGCCAGTAGTACCCGGACGGTGGTCGGGGGTAATGAAAAACTGTTTTTT	-	-	TRBV19	TRBJ1-4
CASSESGGAGAEAFF	TGCGCCAGCAGTGAGTCGGGGGGCGCGGGGGCTGAAGCTTTCTTT	-	once	TRBV10-1	TRBJ1-1
CATSREIAGFEKLFF	TGTGCCACCAGCAGAGAAATTGCGGGGTTTGAAAAACTGTTTTTT	-	-	TRBV15	TRBJ1-4
CASSLEPRGEQFF	TGTGCCAGCAGCTTAGAACCTAGAGGTGAGCAGTTCTTC	-	-	TRBV11-2	TRBJ2-1
CASSLQQNTEAFF	TGTGCCAGCAGTCTCCAACAGAACACTGAAGCTTTCTTT	-	-	TRBV12-3/TRBV12-4	TRBJ1-1
CANAGQGGQPQHF	TGTGCCAACGCGGGACAGGGTGGTCAGCCCCAGCATTTT	TRBD1	-	TRBV6-6	TRBJ1-5
CASSQDDGASGITNEQFF	TGCGCCAGCAGCCAAGATGACGGCGCTAGCGGTATAACCAATGAGCAGTTCTTC	TRBD2	-	TRBV4-1	TRBJ2-1
CASSPPASEKLFF	TGTGCCAGCAGCCCCCCCGCTAGCGAAAAACTGTTTTTT	-	once	TRBV9	TRBJ1-4
CASSSGTSLETQYF	TGTGCCAGCAGTTCCGGGACTAGCCTAGAGACCCAGTACTTC	TRBD2	-	TRBV7-8	TRBJ2-5
CASSYDRANTEAFF	TGCGCCAGCAGCTACGACAGGGCGAACACTGAAGCTTTCTTT	TRBD1	-	TRBV4-1	TRBJ1-1
CASSKQGGNTIYF	TGTGCCAGCAGCAAACAGGGCGGAAACACCATATATTTT	-	many	TRBV11-2	TRBJ1-3
CSASEGPYSNQPQHF	TGCAGTGCTAGTGAGGGGCCTTATAGCAATCAGCCCCAGCATTTT	-	-	TRBV20-1	TRBJ1-5
CASSAASGRTDTQYF	TGTGCCAGCAGCGCCGCTAGCGGGAGAACAGATACGCAGTATTTT	TRBD2	-	TRBV9	TRBJ2-3
CASSWAGPGTGELFF	TGTGCCAGCAGCTGGGCGGGGCCCGGTACCGGGGAGCTGTTTTTT	-	few	TRBV5-8	TRBJ2-2
CASSMGGGGNQPQHF	TGTGCCAGTAGTATGGGAGGGGGAGGTAATCAGCCCCAGCATTTT	-	-	TRBV19	TRBJ1-5
CASNRTPWRDNEKLFF	TGCGCCAGCAATAGAACACCGTGGAGAGATAATGAAAAACTGTTTTTT	-	-	TRBV5-1	TRBJ1-4
CAWSKRWPEAFF	TGTGCCTGGAGTAAGAGGTGGCCTGAAGCTTTCTTT	-	once	TRBV30	TRBJ1-1
CASTKTVTDTQYF	TGTGCCAGCACCAAGACAGTCACAGATACGCAGTATTTT	-	-	TRBV6-5	TRBJ2-3
CASSPQHRGRTETQYF	TGTGCCAGCAGCCCGCAGCACAGGGGGAGGACAGAGACCCAGTACTTC	TRBD1	-	TRBV11-1	TRBJ2-5
CASSASDRTYYGYTF	TGTGCCAGCAGTGCCTCGGACAGGACCTACTATGGCTACACCTTC	TRBD1	-	TRBV28	TRBJ1-2
CASSLGLQGGAFF	TGTGCCAGCAGCTTGGGCCTCCAGGGGGGAGCTTTCTTT	TRBD1	-	TRBV7-8	TRBJ1-1
CATSDEAGGLSGANVLTF	TGTGCCACCAGTGATGAAGCGGGGGGTTTATCTGGGGCCAACGTCCTGACTTTC	TRBD2	-	TRBV24-1	TRBJ2-6
CATSDVDRGTQYF	TGTGCCACCAGTGATGTCGACAGGGGGACCCAGTACTTC	TRBD1	-	TRBV24-1	TRBJ2-5
CASSLRAMNTEAFF	TGTGCCAGCAGCCTCAGGGCTATGAACACTGAAGCTTTCTTT	-	few	TRBV3-1/TRBV3-2	TRBJ1-1
CATSDNSNQPQHF	TGTGCCACCAGCGACAATAGCAATCAGCCCCAGCATTTT	-	-	TRBV24-1	TRBJ1-5
CASSLTAGGTGELFF	TGTGCCAGCAGCTTGACGGCGGGAGGGACCGGGGAGCTGTTTTTT	TRBD2	-	TRBV5-5	TRBJ2-2
CASRREGDASNQPQHF	TGTGCCAGTAGAAGAGAAGGGGATGCGAGCAATCAGCCCCAGCATTTT	-	-	TRBV19	TRBJ1-5
CASSLGVASASSYNEQFF	TGTGCCAGCAGCTTAGGGGTGGCTAGCGCCAGCTCCTACAATGAGCAGTTCTTC	-	-	TRBV11-3	TRBJ2-1
CANGGYGYTF	TGTGCCAACGGGGGCTATGGCTACACCTTC	-	-	TRBV2	TRBJ1-2
CASSTETWLTGETQYF	TGTGCCAGCAGTACGGAGACGTGGTTAACGGGGGAGACCCAGTACTTC	-	-	TRBV28	TRBJ2-5
CASSFGLSGELFF	TGTGCCAGCAGTTTCGGTCTATCCGGGGAGCTGTTTTTT	-	once	TRBV12-3/TRBV12-4	TRBJ2-2
CASRTPPGLGHEQFF	TGTGCCAGCAGAACCCCACCGGGACTAGGGCATGAGCAGTTCTTC	TRBD2	-	TRBV6-5	TRBJ2-1
CASSQSTGVTYEQYF	TGCGCCAGCAGTCAATCGACAGGGGTGACCTACGAGCAGTACTTC	TRBD1	-	TRBV23-1	TRBJ2-7
CASSIGGGPYEQYF	TGTGCCAGTAGTATCGGCGGGGGCCCCTACGAGCAGTACTTC	-	-	TRBV19	TRBJ2-7
CASSVDVATEAFF	TGTGCCAGCAGCGTAGATGTAGCCACTGAAGCTTTCTTT	-	-	TRBV9	TRBJ1-1
CASSLAAGETQYF	TGTGCCAGCAGCTTAGCGGCAGGGGAGACCCAGTACTTC	-	-	TRBV11-3	TRBJ2-5
CASSLAWETQYF	TGTGCCAGCAGTTTAGCGTGGGAGACCCAGTACTTC	-	-	TRBV6-6	TRBJ2-5
CASSFSGGRAGYEQYF	TGTGCCAGCAGTTTTTCTGGCGGGAGGGCCGGATACGAGCAGTACTTC	TRBD2	-	TRBV27	TRBJ2-7
CASTRGWQPQHF	TGTGCCAGCACAAGGGGTTGGCAGCCCCAGCATTTT	-	-	TRBV28	TRBJ1-5
CASSLGRGGPYGYTF	TGTGCCAGCAGCTTAGGTCGGGGGGGGCCCTATGGCTACACCTTC	-	-	TRBV7-6	TRBJ1-2
CASSASRSGNTGELFF	TGTGCCAGCAGTGCGTCCCGTAGCGGGAACACCGGGGAGCTGTTTTTT	-	-	TRBV6-1	TRBJ2-2